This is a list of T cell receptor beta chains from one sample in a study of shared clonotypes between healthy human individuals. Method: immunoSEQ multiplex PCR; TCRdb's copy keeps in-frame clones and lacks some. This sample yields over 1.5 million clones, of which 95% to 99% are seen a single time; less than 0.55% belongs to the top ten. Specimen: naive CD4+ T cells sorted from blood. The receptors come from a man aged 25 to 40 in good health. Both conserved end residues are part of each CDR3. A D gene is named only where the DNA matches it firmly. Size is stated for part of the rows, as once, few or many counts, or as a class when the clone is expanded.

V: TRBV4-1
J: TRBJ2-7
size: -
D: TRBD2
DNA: TGCGCCAGCAGCCAAGTTGCGGGAGGGCCCAGGGGGTTAGGGGAGCAGTACTTC
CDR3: CASSQVAGGPRGLGEQYF

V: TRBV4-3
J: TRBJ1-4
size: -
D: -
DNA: TGCGCCAGCAGCCAAGATGGCGGGCGGGATGAAAAACTGTTTTTT
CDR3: CASSQDGGRDEKLFF

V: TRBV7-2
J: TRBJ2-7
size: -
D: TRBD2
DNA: TGTGCCAGCAGCCCGGGACTATCCCACGAGCAGTACTTC
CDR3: CASSPGLSHEQYF

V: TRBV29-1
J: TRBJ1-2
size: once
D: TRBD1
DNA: TGCAGCGTCGTCCGGGACAGGGGTGGCTACACCTTC
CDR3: CSVVRDRGGYTF

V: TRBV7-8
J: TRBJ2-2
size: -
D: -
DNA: TGTGCCAGCAGCTCCCGGGTGACCGCCGGAGGGGACACCGGGGAGCTGTTTTTT
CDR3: CASSSRVTAGGDTGELFF

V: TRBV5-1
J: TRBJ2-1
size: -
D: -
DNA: TGCGCCAGCAGCCAAGAGACTAGGAGCTCCTACAATGAGCAGTTCTTC
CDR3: CASSQETRSSYNEQFF

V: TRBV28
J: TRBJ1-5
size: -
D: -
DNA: TGTGCCAGCAGTTTTGGCGGGACAAGTAATCAGCCCCAGCATTTT
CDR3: CASSFGGTSNQPQHF

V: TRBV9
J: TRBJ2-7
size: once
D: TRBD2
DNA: TGTGCCAGCAGCCTGGGACTAGCGGGCGACTACGAGCAGTACTTC
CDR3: CASSLGLAGDYEQYF

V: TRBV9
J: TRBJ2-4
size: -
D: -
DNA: TGTGCCAGCAGCCCCAGGTGGGGCAAAAACATTCAGTACTTC
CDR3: CASSPRWGKNIQYF

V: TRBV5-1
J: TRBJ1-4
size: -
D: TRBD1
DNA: TGCGCCAGCAGCGTCGACAGGGCGGTTAATGAAAAACTGTTTTTT
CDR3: CASSVDRAVNEKLFF

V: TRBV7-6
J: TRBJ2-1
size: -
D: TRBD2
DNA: TGTGCCAGCAGCTTAGAGGTAGCGGGAGCTCCCTACAATGAGCAGTTCTTC
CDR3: CASSLEVAGAPYNEQFF

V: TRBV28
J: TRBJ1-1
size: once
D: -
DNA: TGTGCCAGCAGTCCTACCAGGGTGAACACTGAAGCTTTCTTT
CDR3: CASSPTRVNTEAFF

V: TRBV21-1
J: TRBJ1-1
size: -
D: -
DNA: TGTGCCAGCAGCAAAACAAGGACATTGAACACTGAAGCTTTCTTT
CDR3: CASSKTRTLNTEAFF

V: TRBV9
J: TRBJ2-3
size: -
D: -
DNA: TGTGCCAGCAGCGTAGTTAATAGCACAGATACGCAGTATTTT
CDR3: CASSVVNSTDTQYF

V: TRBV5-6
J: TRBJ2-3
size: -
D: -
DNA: TGTGCCAGCACCCCACAGGCCACAGATACGCAGTATTTT
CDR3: CASTPQATDTQYF

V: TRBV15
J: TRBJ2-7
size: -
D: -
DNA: TGTGCCACCAGCAGAGCCGGGACCGTCTACGAGCAGTACTTC
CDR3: CATSRAGTVYEQYF

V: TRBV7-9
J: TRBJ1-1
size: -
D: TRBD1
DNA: TGTGCCAGCAGCCCCCAGACAGGGAGGAACACTGAAGCTTTCTTT
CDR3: CASSPQTGRNTEAFF

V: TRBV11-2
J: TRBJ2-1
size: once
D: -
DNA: TGTGCCAGCAGCTTAGTTGGGACCGAGAATGAGCAGTTCTTC
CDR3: CASSLVGTENEQFF

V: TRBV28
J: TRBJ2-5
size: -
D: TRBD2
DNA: TGTGCCAGCAGTTTAAGCGGGATTGGTCAAGAGACCCAGTACTTC
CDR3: CASSLSGIGQETQYF

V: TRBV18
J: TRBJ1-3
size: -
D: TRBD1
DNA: TGTGCCAGCTCATCGGCCACGTCCCAGGGGGCCGACACCATATATTTT
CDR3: CASSSATSQGADTIYF

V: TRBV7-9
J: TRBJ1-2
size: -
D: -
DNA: TGTGCCAGCAGTTCCCGGGAGGGTGATAGGGACTACACCTTC
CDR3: CASSSREGDRDYTF

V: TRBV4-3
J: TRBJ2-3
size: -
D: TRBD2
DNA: TGCGCCAGCAGCCAAGATAGCGGCGGGAGTTACACAGATACGCAGTATTTT
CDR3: CASSQDSGGSYTDTQYF

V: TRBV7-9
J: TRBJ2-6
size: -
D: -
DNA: TGTGCCAGCAGCGATAGGCCGTTTAACTCTGGGGCCAACGTCCTGACTTTC
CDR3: CASSDRPFNSGANVLTF

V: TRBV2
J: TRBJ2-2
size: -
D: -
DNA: TGTGCCAGCATCGGGCAGGGGCCCCACACCGGGGAGCTGTTTTTT
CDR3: CASIGQGPHTGELFF

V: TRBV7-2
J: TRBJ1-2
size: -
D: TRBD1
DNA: TGTGCCAGCAGCTTAGGACCGGACAGGGTAAAGGGCTACACCTTC
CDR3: CASSLGPDRVKGYTF

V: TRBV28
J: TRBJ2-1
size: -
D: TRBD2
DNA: TGTGCCAGCAGTGGACTAGCGAATGAGCAGTTCTTC
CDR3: CASSGLANEQFF

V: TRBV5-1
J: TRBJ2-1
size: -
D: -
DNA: TGCGCCAGCAGCTCTACAGGGAACAATGAGCAGTTCTTC
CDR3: CASSSTGNNEQFF

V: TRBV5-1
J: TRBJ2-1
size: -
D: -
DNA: TGCGCCAGCAGCTTTCTGGTTGGGGGGAATGAGCAGTTCTTC
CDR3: CASSFLVGGNEQFF

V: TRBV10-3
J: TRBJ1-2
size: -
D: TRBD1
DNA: TGTGCCATCAGTTTCGGGACAGCCTATGGCTACACCTTC
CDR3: CAISFGTAYGYTF

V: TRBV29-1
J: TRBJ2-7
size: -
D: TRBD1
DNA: TGCAGCGTCTGGGACAGGACCTACGAGCAGTACTTC
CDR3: CSVWDRTYEQYF

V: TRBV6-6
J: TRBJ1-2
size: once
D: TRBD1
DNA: TGTGCCAGCAGTGACCCGGGACAGTACTATGGCTACACCTTC
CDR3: CASSDPGQYYGYTF

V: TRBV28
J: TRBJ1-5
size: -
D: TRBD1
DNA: TGTGCCAGCAGTTTAAGTCGGACAGGGAGTAATCAGCCCCAGCATTTT
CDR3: CASSLSRTGSNQPQHF

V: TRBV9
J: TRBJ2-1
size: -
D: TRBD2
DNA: TGTGCCAGCAGCGTAGAACTAGCGGGCTACAATGAGCAGTTCTTC
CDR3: CASSVELAGYNEQFF

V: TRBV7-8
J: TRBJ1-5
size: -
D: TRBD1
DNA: TGTGCCAGCAGCCCACACCCCAGGGGGCGAAGCAATCAGCCCCAGCATTTT
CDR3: CASSPHPRGRSNQPQHF

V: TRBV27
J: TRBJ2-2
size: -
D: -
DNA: TGTGCCAGCAGTTATATCAAGAACGGGGAGCTGTTTTTT
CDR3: CASSYIKNGELFF

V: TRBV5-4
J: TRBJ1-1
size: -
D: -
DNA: TGTGCCAGCAGCTCCGGCCAGGGGATGAACACTGAAGCTTTCTTT
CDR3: CASSSGQGMNTEAFF

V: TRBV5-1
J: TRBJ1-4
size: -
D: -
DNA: TGCGCCAGCAGCTTGGCCCGGGCGGAGGAAAAACTGTTTTTT
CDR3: CASSLARAEEKLFF